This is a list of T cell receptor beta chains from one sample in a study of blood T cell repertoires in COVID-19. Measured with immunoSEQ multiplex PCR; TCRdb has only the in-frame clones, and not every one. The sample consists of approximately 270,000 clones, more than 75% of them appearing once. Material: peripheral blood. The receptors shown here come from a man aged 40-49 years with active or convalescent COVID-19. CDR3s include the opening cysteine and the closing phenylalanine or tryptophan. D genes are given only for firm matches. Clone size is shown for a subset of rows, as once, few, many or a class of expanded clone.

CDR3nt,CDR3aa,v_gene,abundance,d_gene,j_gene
TGTGCCAGCAGTGCTTCTCAAACCGGGACACTAACCTACGAGCAGTACTTC,CASSASQTGTLTYEQYF,TRBV25-1,-,-,TRBJ2-7
TGTGCCAGCTCACCACCGGCGGGAAAGGATACGCAGTATTTT,CASSPPAGKDTQYF,TRBV18,-,-,TRBJ2-3
TGTGCCAGCAGTTTAACGGGTGTTGGTGCTTTCTTT,CASSLTGVGAFF,TRBV12-3/TRBV12-4,-,-,TRBJ1-1
TGTGCCAGCCTGGGACAGCGATCCTACGAGCAGTACTTC,CASLGQRSYEQYF,TRBV6-6,-,TRBD1,TRBJ2-7
TGTGCCAGCGCGACCTCGGCAGGGCTAATCGGGGAGCTGTTTTTT,CASATSAGLIGELFF,TRBV7-9,-,-,TRBJ2-2
TGTGCCTGGAGTGTTCAAGCGAACACTGAAGCTTTCTTT,CAWSVQANTEAFF,TRBV30,few,-,TRBJ1-1
TGTGCCAGCAGTTCCTATCGACTCGACGGGACATCAGCTTTCTTT,CASSSYRLDGTSAFF,TRBV28,-,-,TRBJ1-1
TGTGCCAGCAGCCCTACCAGGGACAGGACGTACAATGAGCAGTTCTTC,CASSPTRDRTYNEQFF,TRBV11-3,-,TRBD1,TRBJ2-1
TGTGCCAGCAGCCCGACTAGCGGGAGGCCCCTGGCCGGAACAGATACGCAGTATTTT,CASSPTSGRPLAGTDTQYF,TRBV7-6,-,TRBD2,TRBJ2-3
TGTGCCAGTAGTACTGGAGCCGGGGGGGAAGAGACCCAGTACTTC,CASSTGAGGEETQYF,TRBV19,once,TRBD2,TRBJ2-5
TGTGCCAGCAGCCTCCTGTGGACAGGGTCGGGGGATACGCAGTATTTT,CASSLLWTGSGDTQYF,TRBV5-5,-,TRBD1,TRBJ2-3
TGTGCCAGCAGCCTGAGGGCGACTGAAGCTTTCTTT,CASSLRATEAFF,TRBV5-6,-,-,TRBJ1-1
TGTGCCATCAGTGAGGGCCGGGACTCCTACAATGAGCAGTTCTTC,CAISEGRDSYNEQFF,TRBV10-3,-,-,TRBJ2-1
TGTGCCAGCAGCCAAGGTCAGCAGGCGATGGGTACGCAGTATTTT,CASSQGQQAMGTQYF,TRBV14,once,-,TRBJ2-3
TGTGCCAGCAGTCCTACCCCGAGGACAGGGCGGGCCGGGGAGCTGTTTTTT,CASSPTPRTGRAGELFF,TRBV7-3,once,TRBD1,TRBJ2-2
TGTGCCAGCAGTGAAGGGCAGGGGAAAGATGGCTACACCTTC,CASSEGQGKDGYTF,TRBV2,-,-,TRBJ1-2
TGTGCCAGCGGGCCTATCTCCTACGAGCAGTACTTC,CASGPISYEQYF,TRBV6-5,-,-,TRBJ2-7
TGTGCCAGCAGTGAAGCCCAGGGGGGTTGGACAGCTTTGTATCAGCCCCAGCATTTT,CASSEAQGGWTALYQPQHF,TRBV6-1,-,TRBD1,TRBJ1-5
TGTGCCAGCAGTAGACTAGCAGGTGAGCAGTTCTTC,CASSRLAGEQFF,TRBV6-5,-,TRBD2,TRBJ2-1
TGTGCCAGCAGCCCCGTAGCCGGGACAGGTTCCTACGAGCAGTACTTC,CASSPVAGTGSYEQYF,TRBV11-2,-,TRBD1,TRBJ2-7
TGTGCCAGCAGTTTTACGGAGAGAGAGGGCTACACCTTC,CASSFTEREGYTF,TRBV2,-,-,TRBJ1-2
TGTGCCAGCGCCCCCGCACCGCAGGGGGCGAGAGAGACCCAGTACTTC,CASAPAPQGARETQYF,TRBV28,-,TRBD1,TRBJ2-5
TGTGCCAGCAGCACCGGGACAGGGGCTGATGAGCAGTTCTTC,CASSTGTGADEQFF,TRBV5-4,-,TRBD1,TRBJ2-1
TGTGCCAGCAGCCCCGGACAGGGCGATTATGGCTACACCTTC,CASSPGQGDYGYTF,TRBV7-9,-,TRBD1,TRBJ1-2
TGTGCCAGCAGCCCTCCCGCCCGGACAGGATGGACTGAAGCTTTCTTT,CASSPPARTGWTEAFF,TRBV3-1/TRBV3-2,few,TRBD1,TRBJ1-1
TGTGCCAGCAGCAGACTAGCGGGGTTGGACGAGCAGTACTTC,CASSRLAGLDEQYF,TRBV3-1/TRBV3-2,once,TRBD2,TRBJ2-7
TGTGCCAGCAGCCCTAACAGTTTCGCTAACTATGGCTACACCTTC,CASSPNSFANYGYTF,TRBV7-6,-,-,TRBJ1-2
TGCGCCAGCAGCTTGGAGGGACAGGGGGTTTACGAGCAGTACTTC,CASSLEGQGVYEQYF,TRBV5-1,-,TRBD1,TRBJ2-7
TGCGCCAGCAGCATAGGACAGGGGGGCACTGAAGCTTTCTTT,CASSIGQGGTEAFF,TRBV5-1,-,TRBD1,TRBJ1-1
TGTGCCAGCAGTCAAAACCCTCTACAGACGAACGGGGAGCTGTTTTTT,CASSQNPLQTNGELFF,TRBV27,once,-,TRBJ2-2
TGCGCCAGCAGTGAGGGGACAGGGGGCAAGGAGACCCAGTACTTC,CASSEGTGGKETQYF,TRBV10-1,-,TRBD1,TRBJ2-5
TGTGCCAGCAGCCCCTCCCCTGGGGCCAACGTCCTGACTTTC,CASSPSPGANVLTF,TRBV9,once,-,TRBJ2-6
TGTGCCACCACACAGGGGGAGGAGGAAAAACTGTTTTTT,CATTQGEEEKLFF,TRBV2,few,TRBD1,TRBJ1-4
TGTGCCAGCAGCTTGGCGAGCCAGGGGGCGAAGGAATCACCCCTCCACTTT,CASSLASQGAKESPLHF,TRBV5-5,-,TRBD1,TRBJ1-6
TGTGCCAGCAGCCAAGCCCGACAGAATTCACCCCTCCACTTT,CASSQARQNSPLHF,TRBV3-1/TRBV3-2,-,-,TRBJ1-6
TGTGCCACCAAATCAACCGGGACAGGGGTTACCGGGGAGCTGTTTTTT,CATKSTGTGVTGELFF,TRBV25-1,-,TRBD1,TRBJ2-2
TGTGCCAGCACCCAGGCGGACAGAGAGACCCAGTACTTC,CASTQADRETQYF,TRBV6-5,-,-,TRBJ2-5
TGTGCCTGGAGCGGGGGACTAGCGGGAGGGTCCTACGAGCAGTACTTC,CAWSGGLAGGSYEQYF,TRBV30,-,TRBD2,TRBJ2-7
TGTGCCAGCAGCTCCCTAACGGCGGGTGGTACCGGGGAGCTGTTTTTT,CASSSLTAGGTGELFF,TRBV5-6,-,-,TRBJ2-2
TGTGCCAGCAGTCCCCCGGGGGACGGAGGATGGGGCTACACCTTC,CASSPPGDGGWGYTF,TRBV28,-,-,TRBJ1-2
TGTGCCAGCAGCGTAGGTGGGACAGGGGGAAACTATGGCTACACCTTC,CASSVGGTGGNYGYTF,TRBV9,-,TRBD1,TRBJ1-2
TGTGCCACCAACGGACAAATTAATTCACCCCTCCACTTT,CATNGQINSPLHF,TRBV24-1,-,-,TRBJ1-6
TGTGCCAGCAGTAGCCGACAGGCTAACTATGGCTACACCTTC,CASSSRQANYGYTF,TRBV6-5,-,-,TRBJ1-2
TGTGCCAGCAGCGAGGGACAGATTTTAAATGAAAAACTGTTTTTT,CASSEGQILNEKLFF,TRBV4-2,-,TRBD1,TRBJ1-4
TGCGCCAGCAGTGATTCCCGGGAGGGGGACACCGGGGAGCTGTTTTTT,CASSDSREGDTGELFF,TRBV10-1,-,TRBD2,TRBJ2-2
TGTGCCTGGAGTAGACAGGGGAAAAGCTATGGCTACACCTTC,CAWSRQGKSYGYTF,TRBV30,-,TRBD1,TRBJ1-2
TGCGCCAGCAGTGAGTCTATAGCGGGAATGGACAATGAGCAGTTCTTC,CASSESIAGMDNEQFF,TRBV10-1,-,TRBD2,TRBJ2-1
TGTGCCAGCAGTTTAGTAGAGTACGAGCAGTACTTC,CASSLVEYEQYF,TRBV12-3/TRBV12-4,-,-,TRBJ2-7
TGTGCCATCAGTCATACTAGCGGGGCAGACAATGAGCAGTTCTTC,CAISHTSGADNEQFF,TRBV10-3,-,TRBD2,TRBJ2-1
TGCGCCAGCAGCCTAGGCCCAGAGAACACCGGGGAGCTGTTTTTT,CASSLGPENTGELFF,TRBV5-1,-,-,TRBJ2-2
TGTGCCTGGAGTGTGGGACAGGGGGTAGATACGCAGTATTTT,CAWSVGQGVDTQYF,TRBV30,-,TRBD1,TRBJ2-3
TGTGCCAGCAGCTTAGATCGGGGAGGGACCGGGGAGCTGTTTTTT,CASSLDRGGTGELFF,TRBV11-2,few,TRBD2,TRBJ2-2
TGCGCCACCAGACCTGAAACAGGGGCTAATGGAAACACCATATATTTT,CATRPETGANGNTIYF,TRBV5-1,-,TRBD1,TRBJ1-3